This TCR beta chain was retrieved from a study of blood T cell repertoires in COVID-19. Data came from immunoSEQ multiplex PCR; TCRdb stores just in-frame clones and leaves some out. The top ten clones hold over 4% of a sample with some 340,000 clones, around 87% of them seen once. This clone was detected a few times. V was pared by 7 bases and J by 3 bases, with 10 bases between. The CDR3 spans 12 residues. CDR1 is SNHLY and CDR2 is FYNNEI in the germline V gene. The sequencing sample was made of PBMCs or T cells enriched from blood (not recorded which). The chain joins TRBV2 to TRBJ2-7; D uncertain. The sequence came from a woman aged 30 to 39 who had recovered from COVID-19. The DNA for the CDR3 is TGTGCCAGCATGGTGGTGAGCTACGAGCAGTACTTC. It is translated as CASMVVSYEQYF.